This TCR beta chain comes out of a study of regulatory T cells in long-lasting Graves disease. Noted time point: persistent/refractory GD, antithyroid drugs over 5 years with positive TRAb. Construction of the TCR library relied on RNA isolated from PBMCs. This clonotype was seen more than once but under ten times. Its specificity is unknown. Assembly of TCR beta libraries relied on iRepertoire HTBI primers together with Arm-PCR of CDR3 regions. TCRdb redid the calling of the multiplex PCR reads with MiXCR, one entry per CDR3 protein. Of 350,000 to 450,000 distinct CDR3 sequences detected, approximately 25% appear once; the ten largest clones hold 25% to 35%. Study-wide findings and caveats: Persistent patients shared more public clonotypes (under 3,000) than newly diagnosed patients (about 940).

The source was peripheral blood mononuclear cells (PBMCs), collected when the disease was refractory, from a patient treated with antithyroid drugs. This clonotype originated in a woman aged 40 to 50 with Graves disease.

The CDR3 loop is CASSSTGLTYEQYF. The CDR3 DNA reads as TGTGCCAGCAGCTCTACAGGGCTCACCTACGAGCAGTACTTC. This chain joins TRBV7-9 and TRBJ2-7; D perhaps matches TRBD1 (6 bases). The V and J ends lost 4 bases and 2 bases respectively, with 12 bases between them. CDR1 and CDR2 (germline): SEHNR, FQNEAQ (reference sequence). CDR3 size: 14 residues. The whole variable domain, filled in from reference TRBV7-9 and TRBJ2-7, reads DTGVSQNPRHKITKRGQNVTFRCDPISEHNRLYWYRQTLGQGPEFLTYFQNEAQLEKSRLLSDRFSAERPKGSFSTLEIQRTEQGDSAMYLCASSSTGLTYEQYFGPGTRLTVT.